The 9 T cell receptor beta chains presented below share a single source sample, sequenced in a study of CD8 T cells in ankylosing spondylitis. General study points: The study identified a TCR beta motif of several highly homologous variants that appeared characteristic of ankylosing spondylitis blood.

The antigens of these receptors remain unknown. One entry per CDR3 protein results from TCRdb running MiXCR on the 5' RACE reads. The sample includes just under 550,000 distinct CDR3 sequences, roughly 13% of them seen just once. The material sequenced was blood, either unsorted or a sorted T cell fraction (not recorded which). The receptors shown here come from a male donor with ankylosing spondylitis.

The chain employs TRBV5-1 and TRBJ2-2; D not resolved. V dropped 4 bases and J dropped 7 bases, with 11 bases sitting between them. This CDR3 is 13 amino acids long. Germline assignment: CDR1 SGHRS and CDR2 YFSETQ. The CDR3 nucleotides are TGCGCCAGCAGCCCCCAATTAGGCGGGGAGCTGTTTTTT. Its translation: CASSPQLGGELFF.

Worth noting for this clonotype: The junction does not match germline at one end; this may be a read error. The V and J genes are TRBV10-1 and TRBJ2-5; D possibly corresponds to TRBD2 (5 bases). The CDR3 sequence is 14 residues long. Per the germline V gene, CDR1 is WNHNN and CDR2 is SYGVQD (reference sequence). CDR3 DNA sequence: TGCGCCAGCAGTGATCGGACTGGGCCGGAGACCCGGTACTTC. This encodes CASSDRTGPETRYF.

This clonotype was observed a few times. This chain links TRBV5-1 with TRBJ2-2, with TRBD1 identical over 9 bases. Germline V gene lookup returns CDR1 SGHRS and CDR2 YFSETQ. Losses at the gene ends were 3 bases for V and 5 bases for J; bases not matched to a gene: 8. The CDR3 length is 16 residues. The CDR3 DNA is TGCGCCAGCAGCTCTTACCGACAGGGGGTTACCGGGGAGCTGTTTTTT. Translated: CASSSYRQGVTGELFF.

The chain joins TRBV6-1 to TRBJ2-3; D call uncertain. The CDR3 spans 12 residues. V shed 4 bases and J shed 2 bases, with 4 bases lying between them. Germline lookup yields CDR1 MNHNS and CDR2 SASEGT. The CDR3 region is CASSVFTDTQYF. CDR3 DNA sequence: TGTGCCAGCAGTGTTTTCACAGATACGCAGTATTTT.

This clonotype was counted between two and nine times. This chain uses TRBV3-1 with TRBJ1-1, with 7 bases matching TRBD1. The CDR3 length is 16 residues. V was clipped by 5 bases and J by 1 base; unmatched bases: 10. Germline CDR1 LGHDT, CDR2 YNNKEL (reference sequence). CDR3 sequence reads: CASSARQGRRNTEAFF. As DNA, the CDR3 is TGTGCCAGCAGCGCTCGACAGGGCCGAAGGAACACTGAAGCTTTCTTT.

This clonotype has just a few counts. The V call is TRBV3-1, the J call TRBJ2-5; either TRBD1 or TRBD2 may supply D (6 bases each). The germline V gene encodes CDR1 LGHDT and CDR2 YNNKEL (reference sequence). V dropped 2 bases and J dropped 5 bases, with 18 bases sitting between them. The CDR3 length is 16 residues. CDR3 residues: CASSQPPGGGWETQYF. CDR3 DNA: TGTGCCAGCAGCCAACCCCCCGGGGGCGGGTGGGAGACCCAGTACTTC.

This sequence joins TRBV2 and TRBJ2-1; D perhaps matches TRBD1 (5 bases). Germline CDR1 is SNHLY and CDR2 is FYNNEI. V was shortened by 3 bases and J by 5 bases, with 14 bases between the two germline ends. The CDR3 loop spans 15 amino acids. Here the CDR3 DNA reads TGTGCCAGCAGTGAGAGGCAGGGTTTGCACAATGAGCAGTTCTTC. Translating it yields CASSERQGLHNEQFF.

The table lists this clonotype with a few counts. The chain has TRBV18 and TRBJ1-1; D is perhaps TRBD1 (5 bases). CDR1 is KGHSH and CDR2 is LQKENI in the germline V gene. V was pared by 8 bases and J by 6 bases, with 22 bases between. CDR3 length: 15 amino acids. CDR3 sequence: CASAPKRDGGAEAFF. In DNA form, the CDR3 reads TGTGCCAGCGCCCCAAAGCGGGACGGAGGGGCTGAAGCTTTCTTT.

The table lists this clonotype with many counts. This sequence joins TRBV15 and TRBJ2-7; 7 bases are shared with TRBD1. V shed 3 bases and J 1 base; nucleotides not matched to a gene: 6. Germline CDR1 is LNHNV and CDR2 is YYDKDF (reference sequence). The CDR3 runs to 15 residues. The CDR3 here is CATSRLGTASYEQYF. The CDR3 coding sequence is TGTGCCACCAGCAGGTTAGGGACAGCTTCCTACGAGCAGTACTTC.